This TCR beta chain was captured by sequencing in a study of CD8 T cells in ankylosing spondylitis (dated by TCRdb to between 2016 and 2019). Turning to the overall study: To find TCR variants linked to disease, the study profiled T cell receptor beta repertoires in ankylosing spondylitis patients and healthy donors. The full study cohort comprised about 24 ankylosing spondylitis patients and about a hundred healthy donors. Peripheral blood was sampled, and synovial fluid was additionally collected from ankylosing spondylitis patients. Results and caveats for the whole study, not just this receptor: The disease-linked clones were reported to be significantly enriched in matched synovial fluid samples from ankylosing spondylitis patients. A TCR beta motif of about eight highly homologous amino acid variants appeared characteristic of blood from ankylosing spondylitis patients. Some TCR beta motif variants had previously been reported in synovial fluid and blood of reactive arthritis patients, which suggested common disease-initiation mechanisms. The disease-linked clones showed a CD8+ phenotype and occurred at relatively low frequencies in peripheral blood.

The sequencer was an Illumina HiSeq 2500. Quantitative 5'-RACE with molecular barcodes was used to prepare TCR beta libraries. As for the original processing: A new computational method, built on a probabilistic model of VDJ rearrangement, was used to identify disease-linked TCR variants. The public reads were reanalyzed by TCRdb: fastp trimming at Q25, MiXCR alignment, in-frame beta chains only. Each entry is one CDR3 protein sequence, shown with its most common DNA and genes. The V and J calls shown here were made by TCRdb, not taken from the authors' results. This sample gives around 340,000 distinct CDR3 sequences in total; more than 20% of them show up just once. Less than 15% of the sample is held by the ten biggest clonotypes. Measured from the cysteine to the phenylalanine, the CDR3 is 12 residues long. Only the CDR3 DNA stays, 36 bases, in frame from base 1. V loses 7 bases of germline sequence and J loses 5 bases, and the interval between the two ends is 12 bases.

This clonotype was counted between two and nine times. The antigen this receptor binds is unknown. No much larger clone is present one base from it, and per-base qualities are unavailable. The receptor was isolated from a male donor with ankylosing spondylitis or in good health (not recorded which). The receptor chain draws on TRBV12-3 or TRBV12-4 and TRBJ2-7; there is no confident call for the D gene. Sequencing was performed on blood, either unsorted or a sorted T cell fraction (not recorded which). For the CDR3, the sequence is CASTAILHEQYF. The bases read TGTGCCAGCACCGCAATTCTCCACGAGCAGTACTTC.